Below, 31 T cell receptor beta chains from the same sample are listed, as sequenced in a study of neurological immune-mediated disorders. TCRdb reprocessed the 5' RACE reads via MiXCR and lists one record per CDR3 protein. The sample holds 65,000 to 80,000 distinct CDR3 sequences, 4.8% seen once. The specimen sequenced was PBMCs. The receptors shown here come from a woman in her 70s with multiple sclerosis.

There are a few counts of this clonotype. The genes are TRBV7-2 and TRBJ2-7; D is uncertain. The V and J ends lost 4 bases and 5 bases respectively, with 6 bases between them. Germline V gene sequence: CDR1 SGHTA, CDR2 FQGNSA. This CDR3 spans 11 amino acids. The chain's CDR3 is CASSSNHEQYF. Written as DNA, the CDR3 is TGTGCCAGCAGCTCGAATCACGAGCAGTACTTC.

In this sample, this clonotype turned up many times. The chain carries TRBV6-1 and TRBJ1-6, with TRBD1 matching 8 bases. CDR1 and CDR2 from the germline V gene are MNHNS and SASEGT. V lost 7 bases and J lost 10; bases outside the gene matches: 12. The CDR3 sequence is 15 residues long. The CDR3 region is CASNPWAAGGSPLHF. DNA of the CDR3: TGTGCCAGCAACCCCTGGGCGGCAGGGGGCTCACCCCTCCACTTT.

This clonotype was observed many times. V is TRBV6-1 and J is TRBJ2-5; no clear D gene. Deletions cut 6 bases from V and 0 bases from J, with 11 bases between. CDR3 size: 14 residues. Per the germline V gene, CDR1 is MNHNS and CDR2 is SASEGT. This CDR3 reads CASRRYSYQETQYF. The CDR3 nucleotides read TGTGCCAGCAGGAGGTACTCGTACCAAGAGACCCAGTACTTC.

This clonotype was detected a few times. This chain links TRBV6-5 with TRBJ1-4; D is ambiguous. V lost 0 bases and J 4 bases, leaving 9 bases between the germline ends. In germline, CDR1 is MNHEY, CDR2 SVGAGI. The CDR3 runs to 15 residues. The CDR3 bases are TGTGCCAGCAGTTACTCGAGGAGCGATAATGAAAAACTGTTTTTT. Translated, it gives CASSYSRSDNEKLFF.

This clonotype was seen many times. CDR3 in amino acids: CASSLWASGEETQYF. In nucleotides, the CDR3 is TGTGCCAGCAGTTTATGGGCTAGCGGGGAAGAGACCCAGTACTTC. This chain links TRBV27 with TRBJ2-5; 9 bases agree with TRBD2. From germline, CDR1 is MNHEY and CDR2 SMNVEV (reference sequence). The CDR3 spans 15 residues. With V trimmed by 1 base and J by 3 bases, 3 bases remained unmatched.

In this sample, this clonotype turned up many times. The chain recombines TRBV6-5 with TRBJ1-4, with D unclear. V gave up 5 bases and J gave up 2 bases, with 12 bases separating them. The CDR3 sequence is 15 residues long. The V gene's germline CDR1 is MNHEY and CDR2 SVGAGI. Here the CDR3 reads CASSIRGSTNEKLFF. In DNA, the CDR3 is TGTGCCAGCAGTATTCGAGGGTCGACTAATGAAAAACTGTTTTTT.

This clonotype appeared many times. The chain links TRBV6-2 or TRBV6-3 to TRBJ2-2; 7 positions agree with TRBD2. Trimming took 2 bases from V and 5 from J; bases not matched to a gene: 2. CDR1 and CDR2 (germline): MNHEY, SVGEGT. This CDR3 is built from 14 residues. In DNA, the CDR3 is TGTGCCAGCAGTTACAAACTAGCGACCGGGGAGCTGTTTTTT. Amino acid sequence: CASSYKLATGELFF.

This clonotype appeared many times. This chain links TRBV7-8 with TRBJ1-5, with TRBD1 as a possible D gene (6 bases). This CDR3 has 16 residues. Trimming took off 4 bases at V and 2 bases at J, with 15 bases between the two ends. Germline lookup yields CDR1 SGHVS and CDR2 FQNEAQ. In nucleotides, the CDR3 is TGTGCCAGCAGCTCTGGAGGGGGAGAAGGCAATCAGCCCCAGCATTTT. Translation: CASSSGGGEGNQPQHF.

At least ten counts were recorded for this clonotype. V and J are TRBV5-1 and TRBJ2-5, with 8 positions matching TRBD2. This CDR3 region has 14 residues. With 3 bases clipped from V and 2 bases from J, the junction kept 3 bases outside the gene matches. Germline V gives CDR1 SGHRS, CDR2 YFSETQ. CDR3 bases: TGCGCCAGCAGCTCGGGAGGGGGGCAAGAGACCCAGTACTTC. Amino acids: CASSSGGGQETQYF.

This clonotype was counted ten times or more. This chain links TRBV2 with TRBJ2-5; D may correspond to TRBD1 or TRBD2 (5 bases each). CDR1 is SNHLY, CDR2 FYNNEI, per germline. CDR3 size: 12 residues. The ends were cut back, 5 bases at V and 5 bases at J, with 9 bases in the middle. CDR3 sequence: CASSNGGETQYF. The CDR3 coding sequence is TGTGCCAGCAGTAATGGGGGTGAGACCCAGTACTTC.

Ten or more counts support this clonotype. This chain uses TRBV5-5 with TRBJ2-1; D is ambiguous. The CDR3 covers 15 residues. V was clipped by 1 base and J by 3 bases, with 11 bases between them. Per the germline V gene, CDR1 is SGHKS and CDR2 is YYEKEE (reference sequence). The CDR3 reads CASSLSGNFYNEQFF. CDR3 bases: TGTGCCAGCAGCTTGTCTGGAAACTTCTACAATGAGCAGTTCTTC.

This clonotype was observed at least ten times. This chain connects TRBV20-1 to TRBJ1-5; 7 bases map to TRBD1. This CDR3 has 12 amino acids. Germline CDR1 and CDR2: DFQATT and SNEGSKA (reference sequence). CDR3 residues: CSAQGGNQPQHF. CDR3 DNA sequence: TGCAGCGCCCAGGGGGGTAATCAGCCCCAGCATTTT.

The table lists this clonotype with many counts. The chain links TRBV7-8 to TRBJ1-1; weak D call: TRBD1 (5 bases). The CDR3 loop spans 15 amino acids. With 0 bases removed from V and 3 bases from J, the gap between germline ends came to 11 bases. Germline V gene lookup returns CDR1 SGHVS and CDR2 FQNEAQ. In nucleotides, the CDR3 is TGTGCCAGCAGCTTAGCTCAGGGTCGGTACACTGAAGCTTTCTTT. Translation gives CASSLAQGRYTEAFF. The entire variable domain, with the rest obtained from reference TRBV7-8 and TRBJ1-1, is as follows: GAGVSQSPRYKVAKRGQDVALRCDPISGHVSLFWYQQALGQGPEFLTYFQNEAQLDKSGLPSDRFFAERPEGSVSTLKIQRTQQEDSAVYLCASSLAQGRYTEAFFGQGTRLTVV.

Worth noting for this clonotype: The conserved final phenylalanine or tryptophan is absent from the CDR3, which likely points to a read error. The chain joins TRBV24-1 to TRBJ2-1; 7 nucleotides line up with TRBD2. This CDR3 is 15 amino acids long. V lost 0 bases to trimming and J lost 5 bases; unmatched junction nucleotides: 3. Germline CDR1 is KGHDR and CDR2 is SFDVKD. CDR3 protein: CATSDLQAGDNEQFN. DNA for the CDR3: TGTGCCACCAGTGATTTGCAGGCGGGGGACAATGAGCAGTTCAAC.

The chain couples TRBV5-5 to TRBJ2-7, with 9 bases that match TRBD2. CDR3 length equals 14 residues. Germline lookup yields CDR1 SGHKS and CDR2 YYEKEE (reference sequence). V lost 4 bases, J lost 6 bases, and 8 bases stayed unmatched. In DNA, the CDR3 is TGTGCCAGCAGCCCCGCGGGGGGGCGGTCCGAGCAGTACTTC. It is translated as CASSPAGGRSEQYF. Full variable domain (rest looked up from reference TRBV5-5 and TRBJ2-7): DAGVTQSPTHLIKTRGQQVTLRCSPISGHKSVSWYQQVLGQGPQFIFQYYEKEERGRGNFPDRFSARQFPNYSSELNVNALLLGDSALYLCASSPAGGRSEQYFGPGTRLTVT.

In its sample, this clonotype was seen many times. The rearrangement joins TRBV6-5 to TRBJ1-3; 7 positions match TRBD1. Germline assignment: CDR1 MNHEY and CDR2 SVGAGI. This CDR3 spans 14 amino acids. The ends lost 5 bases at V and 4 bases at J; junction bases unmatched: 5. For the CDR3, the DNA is TGTGCCAGCAGTCGACAGGGCCCAGGAAACACCATATATTTT. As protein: CASSRQGPGNTIYF.

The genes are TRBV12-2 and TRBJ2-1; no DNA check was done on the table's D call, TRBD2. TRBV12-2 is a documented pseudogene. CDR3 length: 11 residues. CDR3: CASRSLAGQFF. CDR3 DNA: TGTGCAAGTCGCTCCCTAGCGGGGCAGTTCTTC.

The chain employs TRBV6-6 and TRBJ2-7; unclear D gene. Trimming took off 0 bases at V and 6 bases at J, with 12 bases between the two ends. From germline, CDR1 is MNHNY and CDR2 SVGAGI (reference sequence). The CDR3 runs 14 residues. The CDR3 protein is CASSYSSRVGEQYF. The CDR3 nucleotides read TGTGCCAGCAGTTACTCCTCAAGAGTGGGCGAGCAGTACTTC.

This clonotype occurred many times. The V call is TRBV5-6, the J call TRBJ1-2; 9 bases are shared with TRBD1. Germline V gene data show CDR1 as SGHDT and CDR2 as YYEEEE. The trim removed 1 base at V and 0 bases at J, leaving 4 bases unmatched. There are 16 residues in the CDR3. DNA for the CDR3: TGTGCCAGCAGCTTGATCGGGGACAGGGCTAACTATGGCTACACCTTC. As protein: CASSLIGDRANYGYTF. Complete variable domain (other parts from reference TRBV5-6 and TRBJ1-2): DAGVTQSPTHLIKTRGQQVTLRCSPKSGHDTVSWYQQALGQGPQFIFQYYEEEERQRGNFPDRFSGHQFPNYSSELNVNALLLGDSALYLCASSLIGDRANYGYTFGSGTRLTVV.

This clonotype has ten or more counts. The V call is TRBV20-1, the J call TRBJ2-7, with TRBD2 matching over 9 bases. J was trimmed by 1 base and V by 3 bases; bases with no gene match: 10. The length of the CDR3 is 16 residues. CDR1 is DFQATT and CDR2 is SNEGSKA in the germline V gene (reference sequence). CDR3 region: CSASAPIAGASYEQYF. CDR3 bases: TGCAGTGCTAGCGCCCCTATAGCGGGAGCGTCCTACGAGCAGTACTTC.

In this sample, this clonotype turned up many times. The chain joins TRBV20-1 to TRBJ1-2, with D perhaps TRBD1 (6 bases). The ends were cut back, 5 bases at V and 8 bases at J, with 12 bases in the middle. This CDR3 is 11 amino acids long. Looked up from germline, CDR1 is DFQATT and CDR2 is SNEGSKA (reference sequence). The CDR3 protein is CSAGGGVGYTF. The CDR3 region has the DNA TGCAGTGCTGGAGGGGGGGTAGGCTACACCTTC.

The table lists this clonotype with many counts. This chain's CDR3 is CSARDSSEQYF. The CDR3 bases are TGCAGTGCTAGAGATTCGAGCGAGCAGTACTTC. This chain uses TRBV20-1 with TRBJ2-7; no firm D call. There are 11 residues in the CDR3. Looked up from germline, CDR1 is DFQATT and CDR2 is SNEGSKA (reference sequence). The germline V and J ends were trimmed by 0 bases and 6 bases, with 6 bases remaining between them.

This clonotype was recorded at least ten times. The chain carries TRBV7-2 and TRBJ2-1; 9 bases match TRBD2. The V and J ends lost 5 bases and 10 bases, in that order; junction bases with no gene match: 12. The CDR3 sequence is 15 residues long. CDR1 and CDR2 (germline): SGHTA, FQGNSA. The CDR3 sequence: CASSPGRREGGEQFF. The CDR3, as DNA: TGTGCCAGCAGCCCAGGGAGGCGGGAGGGAGGGGAGCAGTTCTTC.

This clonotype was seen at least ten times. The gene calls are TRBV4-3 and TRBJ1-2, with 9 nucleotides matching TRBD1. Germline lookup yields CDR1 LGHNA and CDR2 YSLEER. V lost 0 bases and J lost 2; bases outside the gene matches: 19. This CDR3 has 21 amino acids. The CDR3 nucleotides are TGCGCCAGCAGCCAAGATCCGACATCGATGGTCGGGACAGGGAAGAACTATGGCTACACCTTC. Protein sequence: CASSQDPTSMVGTGKNYGYTF.

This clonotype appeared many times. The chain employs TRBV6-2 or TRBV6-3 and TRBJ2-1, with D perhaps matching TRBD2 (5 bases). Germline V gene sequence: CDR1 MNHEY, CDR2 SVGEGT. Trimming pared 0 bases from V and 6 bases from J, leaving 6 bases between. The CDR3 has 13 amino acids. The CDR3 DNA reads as TGTGCCAGCAGTTACTCGACTATCAATGAGCAGTTCTTC. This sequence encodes CASSYSTINEQFF.

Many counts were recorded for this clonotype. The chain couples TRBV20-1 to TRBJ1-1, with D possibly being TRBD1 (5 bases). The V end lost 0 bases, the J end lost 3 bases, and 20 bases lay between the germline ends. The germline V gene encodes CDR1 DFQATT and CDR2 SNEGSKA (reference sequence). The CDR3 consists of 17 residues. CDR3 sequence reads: CSARDHKGRRRYTEAFF. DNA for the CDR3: TGCAGTGCTAGAGATCATAAGGGGCGGAGGAGGTACACTGAAGCTTTCTTT.

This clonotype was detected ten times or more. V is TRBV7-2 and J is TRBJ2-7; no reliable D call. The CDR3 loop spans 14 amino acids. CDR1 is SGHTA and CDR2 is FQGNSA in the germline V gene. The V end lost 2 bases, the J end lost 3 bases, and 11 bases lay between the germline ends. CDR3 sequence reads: CASSLIKSVYEQYF. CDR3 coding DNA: TGTGCCAGCAGCTTAATCAAATCCGTCTACGAGCAGTACTTC. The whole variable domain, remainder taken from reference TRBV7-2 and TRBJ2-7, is GAGVSQSPSNKVTEKGKDVELRCDPISGHTALYWYRQSLGQGLEFLIYFQGNSAPDKSGLPSDRFSAERTGGSVSTLTIQRTQQEDSAVYLCASSLIKSVYEQYFGPGTRLTVT.

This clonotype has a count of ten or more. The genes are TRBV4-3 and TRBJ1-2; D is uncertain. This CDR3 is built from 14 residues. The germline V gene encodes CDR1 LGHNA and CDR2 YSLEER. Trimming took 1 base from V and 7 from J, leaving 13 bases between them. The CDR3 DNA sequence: TGCGCCAGCAGCCAAGCCCAGACGCGGAGTGGCTACACCTTC. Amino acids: CASSQAQTRSGYTF.

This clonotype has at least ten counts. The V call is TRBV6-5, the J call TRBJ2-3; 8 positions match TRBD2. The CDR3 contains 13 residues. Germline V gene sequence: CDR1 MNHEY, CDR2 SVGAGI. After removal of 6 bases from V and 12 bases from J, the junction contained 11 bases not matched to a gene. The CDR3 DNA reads TGTGCCAGCAGCCGTACCGGGACTAGATCACAGTATTTT. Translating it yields CASSRTGTRSQYF.

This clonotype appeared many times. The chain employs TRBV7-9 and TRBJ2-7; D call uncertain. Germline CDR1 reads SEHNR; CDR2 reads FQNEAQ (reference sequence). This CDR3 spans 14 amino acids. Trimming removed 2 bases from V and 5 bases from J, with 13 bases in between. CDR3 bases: TGTGCCAGCAGCTTATTTGGCGGTCCGGACGAGCAGTACTTC. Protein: CASSLFGGPDEQYF.

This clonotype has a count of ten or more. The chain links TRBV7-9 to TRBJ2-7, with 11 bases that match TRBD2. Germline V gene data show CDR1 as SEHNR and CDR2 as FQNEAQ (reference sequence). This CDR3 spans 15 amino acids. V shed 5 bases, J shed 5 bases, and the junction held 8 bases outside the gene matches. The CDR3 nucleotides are TGTGCCAGCAGCCCCCGACTAGCGGGACAGGACGAGCAGTACTTC. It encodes CASSPRLAGQDEQYF.